The table lists the clone carrying this T cell receptor beta chain with many counts. The antigen remains undetermined. The sorted Tregs were CD4+CD25+CD127-/low cells. Study-wide results and caveats: Greatest tumor Treg TCR overlap was with tumor naive CD4+ cells. The TCR gene usage of tumor memory CD4+ T cells clustered together with blood and lymph node memory CD4+ cells and with lymph node naive CD4+ cells.

The CDR3 covers 15 residues. Germline loops: CDR1 SGHNT, CDR2 YENEEA. V shed 5 bases and J shed 9 bases, with 20 bases lying between them. Full-length variable regions came from constant-region reverse primers plus semi-nested Nested Universal Primer A PCR. TCRdb re-analysed the 5' RACE reads in MiXCR, keeping a single row per CDR3 protein. Altogether around 50,000 distinct CDR3 sequences are present, approximately 26% being singletons, with the ten largest covering 2% to 2.5%. Sequencing was done on a sample of tumor-infiltrating Tregs sorted from the breast tumor. V is TRBV11-3 and J is TRBJ2-1, with a weak D call TRBD2 (6 bases). This clonotype was sampled from a female donor with breast cancer. The CDR3 is CASSAYYGSGVEQFF. Here the CDR3 DNA reads TGTGCCAGCAGCGCGTACTATGGATCGGGGGTTGAGCAGTTCTTC.